This TCR beta chain was sequenced in a study of blood T cell repertoires in COVID-19. Study information: Samples representing acute and convalescent COVID-19 were sourced from the United States, Italy and Spain.

As handled by the study authors: Using reference gene primer amplification, nucleated cell counts were estimated. Assay: immunoSEQ multiplex PCR; the TCRdb copy retains only in-frame clones and omits some. That table supplies the V and J calls and clone size; D and trimming were determined from the DNA. The sample contains around 170,000 clones, around four fifths of which appear only once. Sequencing used peripheral blood. The TCR originated in a woman aged 40-49 years with acute or convalescent COVID-19.

CDR3 nucleotides: TGTGCCAGCAGCTTAAGCGCCTGGCCCGTCTACACCTTC. It encodes CASSLSAWPVYTF. V is TRBV7-9 and J is TRBJ1-2; D gene unclear. V lost 2 bases, J lost 10 bases, and 14 bases lay in between. Looked up from germline, CDR1 is SEHNR and CDR2 is FQNEAQ (reference sequence). The CDR3 consists of 13 residues.